This T cell receptor beta chain was documented in a study of blood T cells in healthy people across ages. Broader study findings: Across the age range, TCR beta diversity per million T cells fell in a roughly linear way.

A second PCR of 7 to 11 cycles used a sample-barcoded 5' primer and a J-beta primer mix. TCRdb re-called the 5' RACE reads through MiXCR, storing one row per CDR3 protein. The table lists about 1 million distinct CDR3 sequences, 40% to 45% of them singletons. As concerns this clonotype: As yet, its antigen is unknown.

The CDR3 consists of 16 residues. Unmatched junction bases numbered 15, after V lost 7 bases and J lost 6 bases. The V gene's germline CDR1 is MNHNY and CDR2 SVGAGI (reference sequence). There were healthy Caucasian individuals from Russia, aged roughly 6 to 90, serving as donors. The sample consisted of blood. The genes are TRBV6-6 and TRBJ2-3, with 8 bases identical to TRBD2. The TCR comes from a woman aged 55 to 70 in good health. Here the CDR3 DNA reads TGTGCCAGCACCTACCGGAGTAGCGGGACCTCCGATACGCAGTATTTT. Translation: CASTYRSSGTSDTQYF.